Included here is one TCR beta chain sequence, with context. The sample comes from a study of blood T cell repertoires in COVID-19. Across the whole study: The origin of the acute and convalescent COVID-19 samples was the United States, Italy and Spain. In each case, the material was cDNA or gDNA derived from T cells, B-cell-depleted T cells, or PBMCs.

Authors' analysis steps: By means of reference gene primer amplification, nucleated cell counts were estimated. The method was immunoSEQ multiplex PCR; TCRdb's version includes in-frame clones alone and lacks a portion of them. That table gives V, J and clone size, and the DNA gave D and trimming. This sample has tens of thousands of clones, with approximately 80% found just once. The CDR3 contains 14 residues. V lost 2 bases and J 2 bases, leaving 10 bases between the germline ends. Germline CDR1 is MNHEY and CDR2 is SVGEGT. Sample: peripheral blood. The clonotype comes from a woman aged 55-69 years with acute or convalescent COVID-19. The V call is TRBV6-2 or TRBV6-3, the J call TRBJ2-7; possible D gene TRBD1, 6 bases. In nucleotides, the CDR3 is TGTGCCAGCAGTTACAGCAGGGGAACCTACGAGCAGTACTTC. It specifies CASSYSRGTYEQYF.